The 22 T cell receptor beta chains given below trace back to one sample, sequenced in a study of blood T cell repertoires in COVID-19. The protocol was immunoSEQ multiplex PCR, while the TCRdb copy is restricted to in-frame clones and leaves out a portion. Of about 96,000 clones in the sample, 80% were seen once. The sequenced sample consisted of peripheral blood. These TCRs come from a man aged 50 or older who had recovered from COVID-19.

There are a few counts of this clone. This chain links TRBV28 with TRBJ1-2; no firm D call. Trimming pared 5 bases from V and 2 bases from J, leaving 9 bases between. Germline loops: CDR1 MDHEN, CDR2 SYDVKM. The CDR3 is made up of 13 amino acids. CDR3 sequence: CASSNGPNYGYTF. The CDR3 bases are TGTGCCAGCAGTAATGGCCCCAACTATGGCTACACCTTC.

The V call is TRBV2, the J call TRBJ1-4; D is undetermined. The CDR3 has 12 residues. V lost 2 bases to trimming and J lost 6 bases, with 4 bases between them. Germline V CDR1 and CDR2: SNHLY, FYNNEI. The CDR3 coding sequence is TGTGCCAGCAGTGAACGGGATGAAAAACTGTTTTTT. The encoded protein is CASSERDEKLFF.

This clone was seen a few times. The chain employs TRBV30 and TRBJ1-5, with unresolved D. The CDR3 consists of 14 residues. Trimming took off 1 base at V and 1 base at J, with 8 bases between the two ends. CDR1 GTSNPN and CDR2 SVGIG come from the germline V gene (reference sequence). CDR3 amino acids: CAWSGGPSNQPQHF. The CDR3 DNA reads TGTGCCTGGAGTGGTGGGCCGAGCAATCAGCCCCAGCATTTT.

This chain joins TRBV13 and TRBJ2-4; TRBD2 is a possible D gene (6 bases). This CDR3 contains 15 residues. Germline V gene data show CDR1 as PRHDT and CDR2 as FYEKMQ (reference sequence). Trimming took 5 bases from V and 0 from J, leaving 11 bases between them. The CDR3 here is CASSGRTLAKNIQYF. CDR3 DNA sequence: TGTGCCAGCAGCGGGAGGACACTAGCCAAAAACATTCAGTACTTC. The full variable domain, its missing parts supplied by reference TRBV13 and TRBJ2-4, is AAGVIQSPRHLIKEKRETATLKCYPIPRHDTVYWYQQGPGQDPQFLISFYEKMQSDKGSIPDRFSAQQFSDYHSELNMSSLELGDSALYFCASSGRTLAKNIQYFGAGTRLSVL.

The CDR3 loop is CATRAVGGVSYNEQFF. The CDR3 region has the DNA TGTGCCACCCGGGCCGTAGGGGGAGTCTCCTACAATGAGCAGTTCTTC. This chain joins TRBV10-3 and TRBJ2-1, with a tentative D call TRBD1 (6 bases). V was trimmed by 10 bases and J by 0 bases, leaving 19 bases between them. Germline CDR1 and CDR2: ENHRY and SYGVKD. CDR3 length: 16 residues.

This clone has more than one count but fewer than ten. The chain joins TRBV12-3 or TRBV12-4 to TRBJ1-5; D gene ambiguous. This CDR3 comprises 12 residues. V gave up 6 bases and J gave up 7 bases, with 10 bases separating them. The CDR3 nucleotides read TGTGCCAGCAGCCCGGGAACGCAGCCCCAGCATTTT. Its translation is CASSPGTQPQHF.

The table lists this clone with many counts. CDR3 coding DNA: TGTGCCACCAGTGACGGAACCTCATTTCGAGGGTCCTACGAGCAGTACTTC. This sequence encodes CATSDGTSFRGSYEQYF. The chain recombines TRBV24-1 with TRBJ2-7, with D possibly matching TRBD2 (5 bases). V lost 4 bases to trimming and J lost 1 base, with 19 bases between them. The CDR3 length is 17 residues. Per the germline V gene, CDR1 is KGHDR and CDR2 is SFDVKD.

This clone was picked up one time. The chain links TRBV28 to TRBJ1-5; D remains ambiguous. The germline CDR1 and CDR2 sequences are MDHEN and SYDVKM. The CDR3 consists of 15 residues. Between the trimmed V and J ends, which lost 1 base and 2 bases, there was a span of 9 bases. The CDR3 bases are TGTGCCAGCAGTTTATCGGGTAGAGGCAATCAGCCCCAGCATTTT. This sequence encodes CASSLSGRGNQPQHF.

This chain connects TRBV14 to TRBJ2-3; D not resolved. This CDR3 spans 12 amino acids. V was trimmed by 2 bases and J by 6 bases, leaving 6 bases between them. The germline CDR1 and CDR2 sequences are SGHDN and FVKESK. The CDR3 bases are TGTGCCAGCAGCCAAAATCAGGATACGCAGTATTTT. It is translated as CASSQNQDTQYF.

V usage is TRBV27 and J usage is TRBJ2-3; possibly TRBD2 for D (6 bases). The ends were cut back, 6 bases at V and 2 bases at J, with 15 bases in the middle. Per the germline V gene, CDR1 is MNHEY and CDR2 is SMNVEV (reference sequence). The CDR3 runs 15 residues. CDR3 in amino acids: CASRTGTLYTDTQYF. CDR3 DNA sequence: TGTGCCAGCAGGACCGGGACTCTATACACAGATACGCAGTATTTT.

The rearrangement links TRBV5-6 to TRBJ2-2; possible D gene TRBD1, 6 bases. The ends were cut back, 2 bases at V and 9 bases at J, with 17 bases in the middle. The CDR3 consists of 15 residues. Germline lookup yields CDR1 SGHDT and CDR2 YYEEEE. The CDR3 DNA reads TGTGCCAGCAGCTTAGGTCAGGGGCCCTTCAGGGAGCTGTTTTTT. Translating gives CASSLGQGPFRELFF.

The V and J genes are TRBV18 and TRBJ2-7; TRBD1 aligns across 9 bases. V gave up 6 bases and J gave up 2 bases; unmatched junction bases: 5. CDR3 length: 14 residues. Germline V CDR1 and CDR2: KGHSH, LQKENI. The CDR3 is CASSGQGRAYEQYF. The CDR3 bases are TGTGCCAGCTCGGGACAGGGTCGCGCCTACGAGCAGTACTTC.

This chain joins TRBV6-4 and TRBJ2-3, with TRBD2 identical over 7 bases. This CDR3 spans 16 amino acids. V lost 0 bases, J lost 2 bases, and 5 bases stayed unmatched. CDR1 and CDR2 from the germline V gene are MRHNA and SNTAGT. DNA of the CDR3: TGTGCCAGCAGTGACTCGGCTAGCGGCGTCACAGATACGCAGTATTTT. It yields the protein CASSDSASGVTDTQYF.

This clone was seen once. This rearrangement joins TRBV9 to TRBJ2-7, with 7 bases lining up with TRBD2. This CDR3 has 16 residues. Germline values: CDR1 SGDLS, CDR2 YYNGEE. The V gene end was trimmed by 0 bases and the J gene end by 7 bases; junction bases not matched to a gene: 13. CDR3 DNA: TGTGCCAGCAGCGTAGAGAGGATGGCGGGAGTGGGAGAGCAGTACTTC. Translating it yields CASSVERMAGVGEQYF. The full variable domain, its missing parts supplied by reference TRBV9 and TRBJ2-7, is DSGVTQTPKHLITATGQRVTLRCSPRSGDLSVYWYQQSLDQGLQFLIQYYNGEERAKGNILERFSAQQFPDLHSELNLSSLELGDSALYFCASSVERMAGVGEQYFGPGTRLTVT.

The rearrangement joins TRBV19 to TRBJ1-5; 8 nucleotides line up with TRBD1. The CDR3 runs 17 residues. Germline lookup yields CDR1 LNHDA and CDR2 SQIVND (reference sequence). After removal of 7 bases from V and 1 base from J, the junction contained 12 bases not matched to a gene. CDR3 coding DNA: TGTGCCAGTACGCGAACAGGGGGAGTTGGGAGCAATCAGCCCCAGCATTTT. Protein sequence: CASTRTGGVGSNQPQHF.

The chain is built from TRBV7-2 and TRBJ1-1, with D unresolved. The CDR3 sequence is 13 residues long. The germline V gene has CDR1 SGHTA and CDR2 FQGNSA. V dropped 6 bases and J dropped 10 bases, with 18 bases sitting between them. Here the CDR3 DNA reads TGTGCCAGCAGTCCCGGAACAAAGGCGGGAGCTTTCTTT. Translating gives CASSPGTKAGAFF.

The chain uses TRBV28 and TRBJ2-3; D gene unclear. The V and J ends lost 3 bases and 2 bases respectively, with 9 bases between them. This CDR3 has 14 amino acids. In germline, CDR1 is MDHEN, CDR2 SYDVKM. The CDR3: CASSFGRFTDTQYF. CDR3 coding DNA: TGTGCCAGCAGTTTTGGCAGATTCACAGATACGCAGTATTTT.

There are a few counts of this clone. This chain uses TRBV21-1 with TRBJ2-1; the table's D call, TRBD2, was not checked against the DNA. TRBV21-1 is a pseudogene locus. This CDR3 region has 10 residues. CDR3 in DNA: TGTGCCAGCGGAGACAATGAGCAGTTCTTC. Translated, it gives CASGDNEQFF.

The CDR3 region has the DNA TGTGCCAGCAGTGACCCCAGGAACTCTTTCTTT. Amino acids: CASSDPRNSFF. The chain is built from TRBV2 and TRBJ1-1; D call uncertain. Germline loops: CDR1 SNHLY, CDR2 FYNNEI. V gave up 3 bases and J gave up 12 bases, with 11 bases separating them. CDR3 length equals 11 residues.

This clone was seen a single time. V gene TRBV5-1 combines with J gene TRBJ2-2; D call uncertain. Germline V gives CDR1 SGHRS, CDR2 YFSETQ. This CDR3 has 12 amino acids. Trimming shortened V by 2 bases and J by 9 bases, and 8 bases separated the two germline ends. CDR3 sequence: CASSFPAWELFF. The CDR3 nucleotides read TGCGCCAGCAGCTTCCCCGCGTGGGAGCTGTTTTTT.

This chain joins TRBV6-2 or TRBV6-3 and TRBJ1-2; D is ambiguous. The length of the CDR3 is 13 residues. Germline CDR1 and CDR2: MNHEY and SVGEGT. Deletions cut 2 bases from V and 2 bases from J, with 6 bases between. The CDR3 region has the DNA TGTGCCAGCAGTTACGGCCGAAACTATGGCTACACCTTC. Translated: CASSYGRNYGYTF.

The chain couples TRBV7-9 to TRBJ2-7, with a tentative D call TRBD1 (6 bases). There are 15 residues in the CDR3. V lost 5 bases and J 3 bases, leaving 17 bases between the germline ends. Per germline, CDR1 SEHNR and CDR2 FQNEAQ (reference sequence). The CDR3 reads CASSPDQDSYYEQYF. In DNA, the CDR3 is TGTGCCAGCAGCCCAGACCAGGACAGTTACTACGAGCAGTACTTC.